The 7 T cell receptor beta chains listed next were all sequenced from one sample in a study of T cells in narcolepsy. The data were produced by immunoSEQ multiplex PCR, yet TCRdb's version contains in-frame clones alone and is incomplete. The sample comprises around 33,000 clones, 83% of which are singletons, and less than 3% rests with the top ten. The sample comprised CD45RA- memory CD4+ T cells from PBMCs. Receptor source: a human donor with narcolepsy.

The chain carries TRBV10-3 and TRBJ2-3, with a possible D match to TRBD1 (7 bases). The germline V gene encodes CDR1 ENHRY and CDR2 SYGVKD. V lost 5 bases and J 5 bases, leaving 17 bases between the germline ends. The CDR3 covers 15 residues. CDR3 residues: CAISPTGEVEDTQYF. In DNA form, the CDR3 reads TGTGCCATCAGTCCAACAGGGGAGGTAGAAGATACGCAGTATTTT.

The chain joins TRBV11-2 to TRBJ2-3; D possibly corresponds to TRBD2 (6 bases). Deletions cut 9 bases from V and 4 bases from J, with 14 bases between. The CDR3 spans 13 residues. From germline, CDR1 is SGHAT and CDR2 FQNNGV. CDR3 sequence (DNA): TGTGCCAGTGGAGGGATCGGTGCAGATACGCAGTATTTT. Its translation is CASGGIGADTQYF.

The gene calls are TRBV7-2 and TRBJ1-5; no definite D call. The V end lost 1 base, the J end lost 7 bases, and 14 bases lay between the germline ends. Germline V lookup: CDR1 SGHTA, CDR2 FQGNSA. The CDR3 spans 15 residues. In DNA form, the CDR3 reads TGTGCCAGCAGCTTAGTGTTGGGAGAAGGGCAGCCCCAGCATTTT. It specifies CASSLVLGEGQPQHF.

The chain employs TRBV4-1 and TRBJ2-1; 7 nucleotides align to TRBD2. In germline, CDR1 is MGHRA, CDR2 YSYEKL. CDR3 length: 18 residues. V shed 5 bases and J 0 bases; nucleotides not matched to a gene: 13. The CDR3 loop reads CASSWEGSGASSYNEQFF. Written as DNA, the CDR3 is TGCGCCAGCAGCTGGGAGGGGAGCGGGGCAAGCTCCTACAATGAGCAGTTCTTC.

The V call is TRBV7-7, the J call TRBJ1-4, with D uncertain. The CDR3 length is 15 residues. Trimming took 1 base from V and 5 from J, leaving 11 bases between them. The germline gives CDR1 SSHAT, CDR2 FNYEAQ (reference sequence). The CDR3 loop is CASSLGRGGNEKLFF. In DNA form, the CDR3 reads TGTGCCAGCAGCTTAGGTCGTGGAGGGAATGAAAAACTGTTTTTT.

The CDR3 DNA follows: TGTGCCAGCGGAGGAGTTAATGAAAAACTGTTTTTT. Amino acid sequence: CASGGVNEKLFF. The chain employs TRBV6-6 and TRBJ1-4; D unclear. The CDR3 runs to 12 residues. The germline CDR1 and CDR2 sequences are MNHNY and SVGAGI (reference sequence). Trimming stripped 8 bases from V and 4 bases from J, with 8 bases between.

The rearrangement joins TRBV6-5 to TRBJ2-7; 9 bases fit TRBD2. With 6 bases clipped from V and 2 bases from J, the junction kept 5 bases outside the gene matches. In germline, CDR1 is MNHEY, CDR2 SVGAGI. The CDR3 has 14 residues. CDR3 nucleotide sequence: TGTGCCAGCAGGCCTAGCGGGGAAGCCTACGAGCAGTACTTC. Its translation is CASRPSGEAYEQYF.